Below are 26 T cell receptor beta chains sequenced from a single sample in a study of blood T cell repertoires in COVID-19. Produced via immunoSEQ multiplex PCR; TCRdb's table is partial and in-frame only. Of roughly 250,000 clones in the sample, roughly 89% were seen once. The sample comprised PBMCs or T cells enriched from blood (not recorded which). The receptors here all came from a woman in her 30s with acute COVID-19.

This chain links TRBV19 with TRBJ1-1; TRBD1 matches at 8 bases. The CDR3 sequence is 19 residues long. Germline CDR1 reads LNHDA; CDR2 reads SQIVND (reference sequence). V gave up 5 bases and J gave up 0 bases; unmatched junction bases: 17. The CDR3 reads CASSGARQGNFHMNTEAFF. CDR3 DNA sequence: TGTGCCAGTAGTGGAGCCCGACAGGGGAACTTTCACATGAACACTGAAGCTTTCTTT.

The rearrangement joins TRBV18 to TRBJ1-1, with D maybe TRBD1 (5 bases). Trimming cost V 0 bases and J 3 bases, with 11 bases left between them. There are 15 residues in the CDR3. Looked up from germline, CDR1 is KGHSH and CDR2 is LQKENI. CDR3 nucleotide sequence: TGTGCCAGCTCACCACCTTCCAGGGAGGACACTGAAGCTTTCTTT. This codes for CASSPPSREDTEAFF.

V is TRBV5-1 and J is TRBJ1-1, with 7 bases aligning to TRBD1. The CDR3 consists of 16 residues. CDR1 and CDR2 from the germline V gene are SGHRS and YFSETQ. With V trimmed by 7 bases and J by 4 bases, 16 bases remained unmatched. The CDR3 region is CASAPSTGIGGTEAFF. The CDR3 region has the DNA TGCGCCAGCGCACCTTCGACAGGGATCGGGGGCACTGAAGCTTTCTTT.

V is TRBV15 and J is TRBJ2-1; D call uncertain. The CDR3 covers 13 residues. The germline V gene has CDR1 LNHNV and CDR2 YYDKDF (reference sequence). The V gene lost 3 bases and the J gene lost 6 bases, with 9 bases spanning the gap. CDR3 nucleotide sequence: TGTGCCACCAGCAGCCCACATTTCAATGAGCAGTTCTTC. Translation: CATSSPHFNEQFF.

This clone was recorded a few times. The chain is built from TRBV19 and TRBJ1-2; D remains unclear. This CDR3 comprises 16 residues. Between the trimmed V and J ends, which lost 9 bases and 2 bases, there was a span of 22 bases. Germline CDR1 LNHDA, CDR2 SQIVND (reference sequence). The CDR3 DNA follows: TGTGCCAGCACCTGGAAGAACAGCCCCGACAACTATGGCTACACCTTC. The encoded protein is CASTWKNSPDNYGYTF.

The rearrangement links TRBV11-2 to TRBJ2-5, with TRBD2 identical over 8 bases. With V trimmed by 0 bases and J by 2 bases, 11 bases remained unmatched. Germline CDR1 and CDR2: SGHAT and FQNNGV. This CDR3 has 18 residues. In DNA form, the CDR3 reads TGTGCCAGCAGCTTAGATCTCGGGGTTAGCGGGGCACAAGAGACCCAGTACTTC. Its translation is CASSLDLGVSGAQETQYF.

The V gene is TRBV19, the J gene TRBJ1-6, with D perhaps matching TRBD1 (5 bases). V was trimmed by 10 bases and J by 6 bases, leaving 16 bases between them. This CDR3 region has 14 residues. CDR1 and CDR2 (germline): LNHDA, SQIVND (reference sequence). CDR3: CATKDTKINSPLHF. CDR3 coding DNA: TGTGCCACTAAGGACACTAAGATTAATTCACCCCTCCACTTT.

In this sample, this clone turned up once. The rearrangement joins TRBV2 to TRBJ2-7, with D possibly TRBD1 on 5 matching bases. The V gene lost 1 base and the J gene lost 5 bases, with 9 bases spanning the gap. The CDR3 runs 13 residues. Germline V gene data show CDR1 as SNHLY and CDR2 as FYNNEI. CDR3 sequence reads: CASSEETVDEQYF. The CDR3 bases are TGTGCCAGCAGTGAAGAGACAGTTGACGAGCAGTACTTC.

The V gene is TRBV7-9, the J gene TRBJ2-3, with D possibly TRBD2 on 6 matching bases. V lost 1 base to trimming and J lost 2 bases, with 10 bases between them. CDR3 size: 15 residues. Germline V CDR1 and CDR2: SEHNR, FQNEAQ (reference sequence). The CDR3, as DNA: TGTGCCAGCAGCTTAGTTGCGGACTACACAGATACGCAGTATTTT. This encodes CASSLVADYTDTQYF.

The table lists this clone with a few counts. V and J are TRBV7-2 and TRBJ1-2, with D possibly being TRBD1 (5 bases). Trimming left V 7 bases short and J 4 bases short, with 16 bases between. The CDR3 has 14 amino acids. Germline V gene data show CDR1 as SGHTA and CDR2 as FQGNSA. The CDR3 region has the DNA TGTGCCAGCATTACGCACTCAGGGATCTATGGCTACACCTTC. Translation gives CASITHSGIYGYTF.

This sequence joins TRBV2 and TRBJ2-7, with 8 bases fitting TRBD1. The V and J ends lost 9 bases and 5 bases, in that order; junction bases with no gene match: 6. Germline CDR1 is SNHLY and CDR2 is FYNNEI. The CDR3 sequence is 12 residues long. This chain's CDR3 is CARRTGSNEQYF. The CDR3 DNA sequence: TGTGCCAGACGGACAGGGTCCAACGAGCAGTACTTC. Filled out from reference TRBV2 and TRBJ2-7, the complete variable domain reads EPEVTQTPSHQVTQMGQEVILRCVPISNHLYFYWYRQILGQKVEFLVSFYNNEISEKSEIFDDQFSVERPDGSNFTLKIRSTKLEDSAMYFCARRTGSNEQYFGPGTRLTVT.

The chain carries TRBV16 and TRBJ2-2; TRBD2 matches at 12 bases. CDR1 is KGHSY and CDR2 is FQNENV in the germline V gene. The CDR3 extends over 17 amino acids. The V gene end was trimmed by 4 bases and the J gene end by 5 bases; junction bases not matched to a gene: 8. DNA of the CDR3: TGTGCCAGCAGCCTCCTAGCGGGGGGGCCGAGAACCGGGGAGCTGTTTTTT. Residues: CASSLLAGGPRTGELFF.

The chain recombines TRBV6-2 or TRBV6-3 with TRBJ2-2; D remains unclear. The CDR3 contains 15 residues. V was trimmed by 0 bases and J by 4 bases, leaving 9 bases between them. Germline-derived CDR1 and CDR2 are MNHEY and SVGEGT. Written as DNA, the CDR3 is TGTGCCAGCAGTTACTCGGTTCGCGTCACCGGGGAGCTGTTTTTT. Amino acids: CASSYSVRVTGELFF.

The chain recombines TRBV2 with TRBJ2-7; 10 bases are shared with TRBD2. Germline V gives CDR1 SNHLY, CDR2 FYNNEI. The J segment lost 2 bases and the V segment lost 7 bases, leaving 14 bases of the junction unmatched. The CDR3 is made up of 17 amino acids. The CDR3 sequence is CASTHLAGEGSPYEQYF. The CDR3 DNA reads as TGTGCCAGCACTCACCTAGCGGGGGAGGGCTCCCCCTACGAGCAGTACTTC.

The chain has TRBV10-1 and TRBJ2-7; 7 nucleotides align to TRBD1. From germline, CDR1 is WNHNN and CDR2 SYGVQD (reference sequence). V lost 0 bases and J lost 5; bases outside the gene matches: 4. CDR3 length equals 14 residues. CDR3 amino acids: CASSESNRGNEQYF. DNA of the CDR3: TGCGCCAGCAGTGAGTCGAACAGGGGCAACGAGCAGTACTTC.

The chain has TRBV29-1 and TRBJ2-5, with D possibly matching TRBD2 (5 bases). The CDR3 is made up of 13 amino acids. Between the trimmed V and J ends, which lost 5 bases and 5 bases, there was a span of 15 bases. Germline CDR1 is SQVTM and CDR2 is ANQGSEA. The CDR3 DNA is TGCAGCGTTTATGGGAGTAGAATTGAGACCCAGTACTTC. Translated: CSVYGSRIETQYF.

The chain employs TRBV3-1 (or the pseudogene TRBV3-2) and TRBJ1-6; TRBD1 matches at 8 bases. CDR1 and CDR2 (germline): LGHDT, YNNKEL (reference sequence). This CDR3 has 16 amino acids. V was clipped by 0 bases and J by 10 bases; unmatched bases: 8. Here the CDR3 DNA reads TGTGCCAGCAGCCAAGAAGGGGCAGGGGGCTGGTCACCCCTCCACTTT. This sequence encodes CASSQEGAGGWSPLHF.

This chain links TRBV10-2 with TRBJ2-7; weak D call: TRBD1 (6 bases). The V gene lost 4 bases and the J gene lost 4 bases, with 8 bases spanning the gap. The CDR3 length is 12 residues. Germline CDR1 WSHSY, CDR2 SAAADI. The CDR3 spells CASSAQGYEQYF. DNA of the CDR3: TGCGCCAGCAGTGCACAGGGATACGAGCAGTACTTC.

The rearrangement links TRBV27 to TRBJ2-1, with D possibly being TRBD2 (8 bases). The V end was cut by 8 bases, the J end by 4 bases, with 18 bases between. CDR1 is MNHEY and CDR2 is SMNVEV in the germline V gene (reference sequence). The CDR3 runs to 15 residues. The CDR3 DNA reads TGTGCCAGCCAGGTAGCGGGACAGCTATACAATGAGCAGTTCTTC. This encodes CASQVAGQLYNEQFF.

The rearrangement links TRBV5-1 to TRBJ2-7; the D gene is possibly TRBD2 (6 bases). CDR3 size: 14 residues. Per germline, CDR1 SGHRS and CDR2 YFSETQ. V dropped 0 bases and J dropped 7 bases, with 14 bases sitting between them. The CDR3 region is CASSLAEGWGEQYF. For the CDR3, the DNA is TGCGCCAGCAGCTTGGCGGAGGGGTGGGGTGAGCAGTACTTC.

The chain combines TRBV19 with TRBJ2-2; D is perhaps TRBD2 (5 bases). The V and J ends lost 2 bases and 5 bases respectively, with 9 bases between them. Germline V CDR1 and CDR2: LNHDA, SQIVND (reference sequence). This CDR3 region has 14 residues. The CDR3, as DNA: TGTGCCAGTAGTATAAATGGGGAGACCGGGGAGCTGTTTTTT. Its protein is CASSINGETGELFF.

Only a few counts were recorded for this clone. The chain joins TRBV11-2 to TRBJ2-1; D is undetermined. The germline gives CDR1 SGHAT, CDR2 FQNNGV. The V gene lost 5 bases and the J gene lost 6 bases, with 11 bases spanning the gap. The CDR3 contains 13 residues. The CDR3 reads CASSPGPSNEQFF. DNA for the CDR3: TGTGCCAGCAGCCCCGGTCCCTCCAATGAGCAGTTCTTC. The full variable domain, in which reference TRBV11-2 and TRBJ2-1 provide the parts outside the CDR3, is EAGVAQSPRYKIIEKRQSVAFWCNPISGHATLYWYQQILGQGPKLLIQFQNNGVVDDSQLPKDRFSAERLKGVDSTLKIQPAKLEDSAVYLCASSPGPSNEQFFGPGTRLTVL.

This chain connects TRBV7-2 to TRBJ2-5; no reliable D call. The CDR3 has 14 amino acids. The V and J ends lost 3 bases and 2 bases respectively, with 10 bases between them. Germline V gene sequence: CDR1 SGHTA, CDR2 FQGNSA. Here the CDR3 DNA reads TGTGCCAGCAGCTTTTCAGGAACACAAGAGACCCAGTACTTC. It translates to CASSFSGTQETQYF.

The chain is built from TRBV4-1 and TRBJ2-5; D not resolved. V was clipped by 0 bases and J by 2 bases, with 7 bases between them. CDR1 and CDR2 (germline): MGHRA, YSYEKL. This CDR3 contains 14 residues. The DNA of the CDR3 is TGCGCCAGCAGCCAAGAACAGACACAAGAGACCCAGTACTTC. Encoded protein: CASSQEQTQETQYF.

This rearrangement joins TRBV6-5 to TRBJ2-5; D is unresolved. V lost 5 bases, J lost 4 bases, and 5 bases lay in between. The CDR3 is 11 residues long. The V gene's germline CDR1 is MNHEY and CDR2 SVGAGI. This chain's CDR3 is CASSRGETQYF. The CDR3 nucleotides are TGTGCCAGCAGTCGCGGAGAGACCCAGTACTTC.

This clone has just one count. This chain joins TRBV29-1 and TRBJ2-2, with 9 bases that match TRBD1. From germline, CDR1 is SQVTM and CDR2 ANQGSEA. The CDR3 runs 13 residues. V was clipped by 6 bases and J by 5 bases; unmatched bases: 4. The CDR3 DNA is TGCAGCGTCGTGACAGGGGGAACCGGGGAGCTGTTTTTT. Its protein product is CSVVTGGTGELFF.